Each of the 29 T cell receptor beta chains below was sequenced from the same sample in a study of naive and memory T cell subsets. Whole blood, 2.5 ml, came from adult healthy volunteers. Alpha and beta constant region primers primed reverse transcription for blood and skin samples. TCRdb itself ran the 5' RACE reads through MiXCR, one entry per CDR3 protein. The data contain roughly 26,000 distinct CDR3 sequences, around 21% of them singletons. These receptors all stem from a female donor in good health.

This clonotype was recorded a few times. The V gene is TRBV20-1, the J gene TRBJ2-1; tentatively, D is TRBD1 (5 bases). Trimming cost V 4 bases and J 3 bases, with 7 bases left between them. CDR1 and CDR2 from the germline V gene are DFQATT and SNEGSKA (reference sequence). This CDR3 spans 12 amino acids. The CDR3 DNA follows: TGCAGTGCTATTCAGGGCTACAATGAGCAGTTCTTC. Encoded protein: CSAIQGYNEQFF.

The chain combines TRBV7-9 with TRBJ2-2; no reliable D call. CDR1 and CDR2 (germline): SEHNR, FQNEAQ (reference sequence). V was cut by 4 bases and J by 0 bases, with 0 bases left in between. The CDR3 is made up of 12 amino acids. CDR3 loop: CASSSNTGELFF. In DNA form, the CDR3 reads TGTGCCAGCAGCTCGAACACCGGGGAGCTGTTTTTT.

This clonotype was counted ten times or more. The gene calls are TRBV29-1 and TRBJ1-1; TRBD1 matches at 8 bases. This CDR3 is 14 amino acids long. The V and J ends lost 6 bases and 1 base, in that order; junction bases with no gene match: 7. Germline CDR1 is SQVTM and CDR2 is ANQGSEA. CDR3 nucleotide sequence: TGCAGCGTGGCTACAGGGGGTACGAACACTGAAGCTTTCTTT. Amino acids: CSVATGGTNTEAFF.

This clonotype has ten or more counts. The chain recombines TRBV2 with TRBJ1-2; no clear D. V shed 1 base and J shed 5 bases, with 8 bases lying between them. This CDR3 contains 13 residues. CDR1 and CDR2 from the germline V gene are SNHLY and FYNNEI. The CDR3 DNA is TGTGCCAGCAGTGAAGGGGTCACTTATGGCTACACCTTC. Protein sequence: CASSEGVTYGYTF.

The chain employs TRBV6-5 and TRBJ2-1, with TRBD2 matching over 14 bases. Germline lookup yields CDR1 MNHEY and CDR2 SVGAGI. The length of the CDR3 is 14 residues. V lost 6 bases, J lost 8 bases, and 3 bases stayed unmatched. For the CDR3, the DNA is TGTGCCAGCAGCTGGGGACTAGCGGGAGATGAGCAGTTCTTC. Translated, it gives CASSWGLAGDEQFF.

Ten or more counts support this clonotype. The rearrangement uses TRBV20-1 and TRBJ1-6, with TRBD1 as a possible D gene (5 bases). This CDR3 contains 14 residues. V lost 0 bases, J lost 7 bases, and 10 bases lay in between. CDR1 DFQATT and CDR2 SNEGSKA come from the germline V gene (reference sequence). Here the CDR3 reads CSARDQGGNSPLHF. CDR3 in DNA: TGCAGTGCTAGAGATCAGGGAGGAAATTCACCCCTCCACTTT.

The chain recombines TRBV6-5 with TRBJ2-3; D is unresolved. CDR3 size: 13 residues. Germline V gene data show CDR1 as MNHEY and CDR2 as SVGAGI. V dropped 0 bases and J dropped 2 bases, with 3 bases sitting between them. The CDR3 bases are TGTGCCAGCAGTTACTCTTACACAGATACGCAGTATTTT. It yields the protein CASSYSYTDTQYF.

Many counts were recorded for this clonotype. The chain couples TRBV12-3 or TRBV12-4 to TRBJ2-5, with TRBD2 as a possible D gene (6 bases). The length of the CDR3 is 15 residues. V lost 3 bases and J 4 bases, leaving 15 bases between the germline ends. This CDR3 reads CASSFRDSAVETQYF. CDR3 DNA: TGTGCCAGCAGTTTCCGGGACTCAGCTGTAGAGACCCAGTACTTC.

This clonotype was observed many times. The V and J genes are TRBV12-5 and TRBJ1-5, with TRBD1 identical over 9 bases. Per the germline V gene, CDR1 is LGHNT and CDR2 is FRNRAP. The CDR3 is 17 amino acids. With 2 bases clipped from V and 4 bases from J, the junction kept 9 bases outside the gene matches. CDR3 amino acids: CASGLTRPGQGNQPQHF. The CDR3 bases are TGTGCTAGTGGTTTGACCCGACCGGGACAGGGAAATCAGCCCCAGCATTTT.

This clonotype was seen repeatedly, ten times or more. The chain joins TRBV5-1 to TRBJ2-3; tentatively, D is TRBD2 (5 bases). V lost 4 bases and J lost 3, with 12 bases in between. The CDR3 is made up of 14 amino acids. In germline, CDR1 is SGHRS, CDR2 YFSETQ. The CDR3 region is CASSPSPGTDTQYF. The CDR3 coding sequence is TGCGCCAGCAGCCCTAGTCCGGGGACAGATACGCAGTATTTT.

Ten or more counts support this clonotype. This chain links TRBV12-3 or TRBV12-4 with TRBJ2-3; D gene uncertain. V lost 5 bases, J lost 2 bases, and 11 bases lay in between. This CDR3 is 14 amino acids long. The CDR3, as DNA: TGTGCCAGCAGTCCCAGAGTGTACACAGATACGCAGTATTTT. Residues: CASSPRVYTDTQYF.

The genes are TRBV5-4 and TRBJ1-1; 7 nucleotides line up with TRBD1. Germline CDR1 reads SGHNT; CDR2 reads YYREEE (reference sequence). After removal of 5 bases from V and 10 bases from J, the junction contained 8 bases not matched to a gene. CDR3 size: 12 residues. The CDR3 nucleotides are TGTGCCAGCAGACGTACAGGGGAGCGAGCTTTCTTT. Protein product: CASRRTGERAFF.

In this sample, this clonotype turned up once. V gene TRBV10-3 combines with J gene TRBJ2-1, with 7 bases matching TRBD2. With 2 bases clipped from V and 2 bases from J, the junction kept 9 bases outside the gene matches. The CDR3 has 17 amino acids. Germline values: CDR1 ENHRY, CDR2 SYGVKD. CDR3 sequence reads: CAISESLPGTTYNEQFF. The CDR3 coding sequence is TGTGCCATCAGTGAGAGCCTTCCAGGGACTACCTACAATGAGCAGTTCTTC.

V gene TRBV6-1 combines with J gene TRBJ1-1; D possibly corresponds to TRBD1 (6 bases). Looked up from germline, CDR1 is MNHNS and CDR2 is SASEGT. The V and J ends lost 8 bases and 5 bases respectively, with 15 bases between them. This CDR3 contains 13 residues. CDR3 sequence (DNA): TGTGCCAGCGCGGGACAAGCCAGAACTGAAGCTTTCTTT. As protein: CASAGQARTEAFF.

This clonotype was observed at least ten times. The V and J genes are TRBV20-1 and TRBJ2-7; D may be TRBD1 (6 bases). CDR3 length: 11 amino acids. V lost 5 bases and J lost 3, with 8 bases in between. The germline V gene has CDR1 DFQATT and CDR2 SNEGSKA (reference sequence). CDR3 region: CSASDSYEQYF. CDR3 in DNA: TGCAGTGCTTCGGACAGCTACGAGCAGTACTTC.

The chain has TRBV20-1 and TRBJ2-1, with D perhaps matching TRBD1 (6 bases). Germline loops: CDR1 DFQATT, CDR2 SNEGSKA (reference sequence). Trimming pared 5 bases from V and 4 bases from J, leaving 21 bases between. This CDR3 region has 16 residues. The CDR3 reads CSALPLEGHLYNEQFF. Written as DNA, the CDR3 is TGCAGTGCTCTACCCTTAGAGGGACATTTGTACAATGAGCAGTTCTTC.

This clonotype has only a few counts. This chain's CDR3 is CASSRQTAGTEAFF. Written as DNA, the CDR3 is TGTGCCAGCAGTCGACAGACAGCGGGGACTGAAGCTTTCTTT. The chain recombines TRBV12-3 or TRBV12-4 with TRBJ1-1; weak D call: TRBD1 (5 bases). With 5 bases removed from V and 5 bases from J, the gap between germline ends came to 15 bases. The CDR3 contains 14 residues.

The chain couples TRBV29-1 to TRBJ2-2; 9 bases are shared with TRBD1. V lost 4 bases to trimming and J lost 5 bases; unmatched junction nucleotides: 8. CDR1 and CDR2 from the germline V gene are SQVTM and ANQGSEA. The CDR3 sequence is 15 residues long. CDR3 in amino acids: CSVGVTGGWTGELFF. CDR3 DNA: TGCAGCGTTGGGGTGACAGGGGGTTGGACCGGGGAGCTGTTTTTT.

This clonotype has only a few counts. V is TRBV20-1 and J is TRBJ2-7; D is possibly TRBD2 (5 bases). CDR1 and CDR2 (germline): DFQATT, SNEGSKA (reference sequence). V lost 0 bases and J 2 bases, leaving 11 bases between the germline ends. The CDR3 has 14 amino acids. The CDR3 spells CSARDLGGPYEQYF. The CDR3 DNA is TGCAGTGCTAGAGATCTAGGCGGGCCCTACGAGCAGTACTTC.

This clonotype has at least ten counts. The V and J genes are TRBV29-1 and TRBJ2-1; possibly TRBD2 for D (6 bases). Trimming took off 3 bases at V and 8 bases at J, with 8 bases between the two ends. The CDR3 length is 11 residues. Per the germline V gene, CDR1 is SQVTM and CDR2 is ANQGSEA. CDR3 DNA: TGCAGCGTTGATAGGGACTATGAGCAGTTCTTC. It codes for CSVDRDYEQFF.

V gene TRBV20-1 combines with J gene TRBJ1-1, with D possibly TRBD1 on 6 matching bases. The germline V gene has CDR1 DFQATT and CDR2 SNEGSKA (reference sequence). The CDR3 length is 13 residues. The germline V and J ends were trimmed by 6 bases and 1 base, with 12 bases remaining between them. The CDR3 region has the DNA TGCAGTGCAACCGGGACAAAGAACACTGAAGCTTTCTTT. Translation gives CSATGTKNTEAFF.

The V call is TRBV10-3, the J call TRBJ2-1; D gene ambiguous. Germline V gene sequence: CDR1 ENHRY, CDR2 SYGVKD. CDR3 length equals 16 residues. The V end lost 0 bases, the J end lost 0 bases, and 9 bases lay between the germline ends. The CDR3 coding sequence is TGTGCCATCAGTGAGTCGGTAGCCTCCTCCTACAATGAGCAGTTCTTC. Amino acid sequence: CAISESVASSYNEQFF.

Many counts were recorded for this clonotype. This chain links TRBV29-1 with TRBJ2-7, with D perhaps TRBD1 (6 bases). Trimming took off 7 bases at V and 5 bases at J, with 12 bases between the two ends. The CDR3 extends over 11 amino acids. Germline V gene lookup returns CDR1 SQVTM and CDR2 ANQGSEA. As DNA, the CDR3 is TGCAGCGGCCGACAGGCCCACGAGCAGTACTTC. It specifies CSGRQAHEQYF.

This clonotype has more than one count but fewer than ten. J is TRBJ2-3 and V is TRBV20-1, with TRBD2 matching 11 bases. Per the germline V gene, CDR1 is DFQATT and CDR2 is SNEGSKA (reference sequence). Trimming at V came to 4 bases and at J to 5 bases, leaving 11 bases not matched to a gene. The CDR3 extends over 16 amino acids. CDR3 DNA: TGCAGTGCTATTTCCCAACTAGCGGGGGAGAGAGATACGCAGTATTTT. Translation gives CSAISQLAGERDTQYF.

The CDR3 coding sequence is TGCGCCAGCAGCCCCACGGGCGGGGGCTACAATGAGCAGTTCTTC. Residues: CASSPTGGGYNEQFF. The chain has TRBV5-1 and TRBJ2-1; 7 nucleotides line up with TRBD2. The CDR3 extends over 15 amino acids. CDR1 is SGHRS, CDR2 YFSETQ, per germline. The J segment lost 3 bases and the V segment lost 4 bases, leaving 7 bases of the junction unmatched.

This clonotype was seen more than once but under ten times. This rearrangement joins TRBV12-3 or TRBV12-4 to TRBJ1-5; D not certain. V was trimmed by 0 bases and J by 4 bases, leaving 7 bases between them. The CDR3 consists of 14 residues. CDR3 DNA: TGTGCCAGCAGTTTAGCGCAACCTAATCAGCCCCAGCATTTT. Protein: CASSLAQPNQPQHF.

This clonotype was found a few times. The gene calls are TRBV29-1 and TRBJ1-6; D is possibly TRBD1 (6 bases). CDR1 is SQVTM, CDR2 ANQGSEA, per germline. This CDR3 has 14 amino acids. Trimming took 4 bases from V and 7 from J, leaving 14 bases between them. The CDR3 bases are TGCAGCGTTGTCGAGGGGGAGATGAATTCACCCCTCCACTTT. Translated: CSVVEGEMNSPLHF.

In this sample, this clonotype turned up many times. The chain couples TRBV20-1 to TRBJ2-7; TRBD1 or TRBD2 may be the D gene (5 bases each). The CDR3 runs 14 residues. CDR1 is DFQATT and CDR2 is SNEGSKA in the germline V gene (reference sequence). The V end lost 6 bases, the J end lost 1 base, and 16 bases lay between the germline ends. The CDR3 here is CSAMPRDRSYEQYF. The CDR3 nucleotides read TGCAGTGCCATGCCAAGGGACCGGTCCTACGAGCAGTACTTC.

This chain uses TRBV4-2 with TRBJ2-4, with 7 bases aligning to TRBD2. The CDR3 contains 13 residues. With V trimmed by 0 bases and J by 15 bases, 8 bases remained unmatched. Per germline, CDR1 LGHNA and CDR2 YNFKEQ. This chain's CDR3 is CASSQDLRLARYF. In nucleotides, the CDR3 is TGTGCCAGCAGCCAAGACCTGAGACTAGCTAGGTACTTC.